The entry below describes one TCR beta chain. What it binds is not known. CDR1 SGHRS and CDR2 YFSETQ come from the germline V gene. CDR3 length: 18 residues. This specimen belongs to a study of T cells expressing NK-cell markers. Study outcomes and limitations: Nothing established the HCMV specificity of expanded NKG2C+ T cell clones.

TCRdb reprocessed the 5' RACE reads and reports one entry per CDR3 protein, with no DNA. The sample has approximately 440,000 distinct CDR3 sequences. Sequenced: blood T cells: a sorted CD56 or NKG2C T cell subset, CD4+ or CD8+ T cells, or bulk PBMC T cells (not recorded which). This TCR came from a woman in her fifties or sixties in good health. The rearrangement uses TRBV5-1 and TRBJ2-2; without DNA, the TCRdb call of TRBD2 cannot be checked. The CDR3 here is CASSPEPGLADLIGELFF.